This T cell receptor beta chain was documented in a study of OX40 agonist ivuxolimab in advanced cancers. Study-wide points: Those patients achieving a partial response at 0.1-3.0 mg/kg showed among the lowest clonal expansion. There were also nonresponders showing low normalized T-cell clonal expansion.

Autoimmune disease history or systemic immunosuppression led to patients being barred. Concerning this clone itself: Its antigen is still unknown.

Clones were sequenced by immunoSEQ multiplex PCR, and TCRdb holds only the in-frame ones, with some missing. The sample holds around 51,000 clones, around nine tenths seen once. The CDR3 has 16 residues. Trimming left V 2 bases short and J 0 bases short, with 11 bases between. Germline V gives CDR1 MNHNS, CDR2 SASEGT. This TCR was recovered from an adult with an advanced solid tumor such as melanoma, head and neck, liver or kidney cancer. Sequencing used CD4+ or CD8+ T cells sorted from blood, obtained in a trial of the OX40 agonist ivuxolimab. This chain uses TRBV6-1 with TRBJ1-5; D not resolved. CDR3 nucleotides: TGTGCCAGCAGTGAATACTGGGCCTATAGCAATCAGCCCCAGCATTTT. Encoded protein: CASSEYWAYSNQPQHF.